This T cell receptor (beta chain) was observed in a study of shared clonotypes between healthy human individuals. It was CD45RO-negative cells, positively selected for CCR7, that made up naive CD8 cells, with terminally differentiated effector memory CD45RA+ cells excluded. Sequencing was at deep level. Replicate PCRs run on sorted subsets employed approximately 0.2 ug DNA, approximately 30,000 T cell genomes. Clones were read by immunoSEQ multiplex PCR, and TCRdb kept only the in-frame ones, dropping some. Of about 2 million clones detected, roughly 94% appear once; the ten largest clones hold roughly 1%. This clone was picked up one time. Its antigen remains unidentified. Findings and limits, study-wide: Shared across four donors were 4% to 5% of the naive CD4 clonotypes. Only blood underwent sampling, and tissue repertoires likely differ.

Germline CDR1 reads MRHNA; CDR2 reads SNTAGT. CDR3 length: 15 residues. Trimming removed 4 bases from V and 7 bases from J; junction bases left unmatched: 10. V gene TRBV6-4 combines with J gene TRBJ2-1; the match to TRBD2 covers 7 bases. Sequencing was carried out using naive CD8+ T cells sorted from blood. The source of this sequence is a man younger than 35 in good health. The CDR3 sequence: CASSVYAGVKNEQFF. In nucleotides, the CDR3 is TGTGCCAGCAGTGTATACGCGGGAGTAAAAAATGAGCAGTTCTTC.